This passage covers 15 T cell receptor beta chains from one sample sequenced in a study of T cells in Graves' hyperthyroidism and ophthalmopathy. It was RNA transcripts that yielded the amplified TCR beta CDR3 regions. RT-PCR in the first round (using the HTBI primer set) targeted the TCR CDR3. TCRdb re-derived calls from the multiplex PCR reads in MiXCR, one entry per CDR3 protein. The sample lists about 350,000 distinct CDR3 sequences; over 11% were seen once. The source material was blood. These receptors were taken from a woman aged 25 to 45 with Graves' hyperthyroidism.

This clonotype was observed many times. This rearrangement joins TRBV11-3 to TRBJ2-3; D gene ambiguous. Trimming shortened V by 4 bases and J by 0 bases, and 11 bases separated the two germline ends. The CDR3 length is 15 residues. The germline gives CDR1 SGHNT, CDR2 YENEEA. The CDR3 nucleotides are TGTGCCAGCAGCTCCCCCCGTATCAGCACAGATACGCAGTATTTT. It specifies CASSSPRISTDTQYF.

The V call is TRBV3-1, the J call TRBJ1-2, with 8 bases aligning to TRBD1. With V trimmed by 5 bases and J by 12 bases, 5 bases remained unmatched. The CDR3 is 11 amino acids. Germline V lookup: CDR1 LGHDT, CDR2 YNNKEL (reference sequence). The CDR3 bases are TGTGCCAGCAGCACAGGGGGACGGAACACCTTC. It yields the protein CASSTGGRNTF.

This clonotype was detected only a few times. This chain joins TRBV9 and TRBJ1-1; D uncertain. Between the trimmed V and J ends, which lost 1 base and 6 bases, there was a span of 10 bases. The CDR3 spans 13 residues. CDR1 and CDR2 from the germline V gene are SGDLS and YYNGEE. Written as DNA, the CDR3 is TGTGCCAGCAGCGTACAGCCTCGGGCTGAAGCTTTCTTT. This encodes CASSVQPRAEAFF.

V gene TRBV19 combines with J gene TRBJ2-2; 12 positions agree with TRBD1. The CDR3 consists of 15 residues. Germline values: CDR1 LNHDA, CDR2 SQIVND (reference sequence). The V segment lost 10 bases and the J segment 7 bases; nucleotides outside the gene matches: 10. CDR3 in amino acids: CATSGDRGRFGELFF. In DNA, the CDR3 is TGTGCCACCTCGGGGGACAGGGGGCGATTCGGGGAGCTGTTTTTT.

Many counts were recorded for this clonotype. The rearrangement joins TRBV12-3 or TRBV12-4 to TRBJ2-7, with 13 positions matching TRBD2. V was pared by 6 bases and J by 6 bases, with 5 bases of the junction left unmatched. This CDR3 region has 14 residues. CDR3 residues: CASSVLAGGFEQYF. The CDR3 nucleotides read TGTGCCAGCAGCGTACTAGCGGGAGGGTTCGAGCAGTACTTC.

This clonotype came up a few times. The chain carries TRBV11-2 and TRBJ1-6, with 8 positions matching TRBD1. Trimming cost V 0 bases and J 10 bases; bases outside gene matches: 2. CDR3 length: 14 residues. Germline V CDR1 and CDR2: SGHAT, FQNNGV. CDR3 bases: TGTGCCAGCAGCTTAGAACAGGGGGGGTCACCCCTCCACTTT. It specifies CASSLEQGGSPLHF.

V is TRBV7-2 and J is TRBJ1-6, with unresolved D. The CDR3 has 14 amino acids. Germline V gene lookup returns CDR1 SGHTA and CDR2 FQGNSA. Deletions cut 1 base from V and 10 bases from J, with 11 bases between. The CDR3 loop is CASSLEAGISPLHF. DNA of the CDR3: TGTGCCAGCAGCTTAGAGGCAGGAATCTCACCCCTCCACTTT.

This clonotype was detected many times. V is TRBV20-1 and J is TRBJ2-1; the D gene is possibly TRBD2 (6 bases). The CDR3 is made up of 12 amino acids. V lost 3 bases, J lost 8 bases, and 11 bases lay in between. Germline lookup yields CDR1 DFQATT and CDR2 SNEGSKA (reference sequence). The CDR3: CSARGGVDEQFF. In DNA, the CDR3 is TGCAGTGCTAGGGGGGGTGTCGATGAGCAGTTCTTC.

This clonotype appeared a few times. This chain joins TRBV18 and TRBJ1-2; D call uncertain. This CDR3 contains 14 residues. The ends were cut back, 6 bases at V and 8 bases at J, with 19 bases in the middle. The germline CDR1 and CDR2 sequences are KGHSH and LQKENI. The CDR3 nucleotides are TGTGCCAGCTCCCGGGGAGAGTTGGAAGGAGGCTACACCTTC. Protein product: CASSRGELEGGYTF.

The sample holds many counts of this clonotype. This CDR3 reads CAWSRDRGYEQYF. CDR3 nucleotides: TGTGCCTGGAGCAGAGACAGGGGGTACGAGCAGTACTTC. This rearrangement joins TRBV30 to TRBJ2-7; 9 positions match TRBD1. The ends lost 3 bases at V and 4 bases at J; junction bases unmatched: 4. The CDR3 is made up of 13 amino acids. The germline V gene has CDR1 GTSNPN and CDR2 SVGIG (reference sequence).

CDR3: CAISEPSRGLAGNTQYF. The CDR3 DNA is TGTGCCATCAGTGAACCATCAAGGGGACTAGCGGGAAATACGCAGTATTTT. The V call is TRBV10-3, the J call TRBJ2-3; 13 nucleotides match TRBD2. CDR3 length equals 17 residues. V was pared by 3 bases and J by 7 bases, with 10 bases of the junction left unmatched. From germline, CDR1 is ENHRY and CDR2 SYGVKD.

This clonotype was seen repeatedly, ten times or more. The rearrangement joins TRBV27 to TRBJ2-1; D remains ambiguous. The germline V gene has CDR1 MNHEY and CDR2 SMNVEV (reference sequence). The CDR3 has 14 amino acids. Trimming took 1 base from V and 0 from J, leaving 4 bases between them. CDR3 sequence reads: CASSLWSSYNEQFF. In DNA, the CDR3 is TGTGCCAGCAGTTTATGGAGCTCCTACAATGAGCAGTTCTTC.

This clonotype was detected ten times or more. J is TRBJ2-7 and V is TRBV28, with D uncertain. Germline V gives CDR1 MDHEN, CDR2 SYDVKM. V was cut by 3 bases and J by 5 bases, with 20 bases left in between. The CDR3 runs 16 residues. CDR3 residues: CASSFPLGPPLDEQYF. The CDR3 nucleotides read TGTGCCAGCAGTTTCCCTTTGGGCCCCCCATTGGACGAGCAGTACTTC.

This clonotype showed up many times. The V gene is TRBV20-1, the J gene TRBJ2-3, with 7 bases aligning to TRBD1. Unmatched junction bases numbered 14, after V lost 0 bases and J lost 2 bases. Germline V gene lookup returns CDR1 DFQATT and CDR2 SNEGSKA (reference sequence). This CDR3 is 18 amino acids long. CDR3 DNA: TGCAGTGCTAGAGATTATTTGGCGGACAGGCCGAACACAGATACGCAGTATTTT. The encoded protein is CSARDYLADRPNTDTQYF.

The V and J genes are TRBV7-2 and TRBJ1-6; D is unclear. In germline, CDR1 is SGHTA, CDR2 FQGNSA. V lost 1 base, J lost 7 bases, and 5 bases lay in between. This CDR3 contains 13 residues. The CDR3 nucleotides are TGTGCCAGCAGCTTAGAAGGAAATTCACCCCTCCACTTT. This codes for CASSLEGNSPLHF.